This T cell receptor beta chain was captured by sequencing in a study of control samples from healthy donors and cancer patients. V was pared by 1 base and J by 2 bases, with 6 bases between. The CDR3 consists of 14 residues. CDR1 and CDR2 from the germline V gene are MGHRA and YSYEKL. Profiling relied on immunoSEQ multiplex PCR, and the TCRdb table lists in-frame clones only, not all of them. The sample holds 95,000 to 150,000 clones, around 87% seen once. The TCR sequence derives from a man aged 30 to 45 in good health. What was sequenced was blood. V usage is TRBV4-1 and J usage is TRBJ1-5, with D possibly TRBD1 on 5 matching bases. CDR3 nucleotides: TGCGCCAGCAGCCAAGTGGGGGGCAATCAGCCCCAGCATTTT. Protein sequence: CASSQVGGNQPQHF.